These 3 T cell receptor beta chains came from one sample sequenced in a study of tumor and adjacent non-tumor tissue in lung cancer (dated by TCRdb to the late 2010s). Library prep was done by multiplex PCR. Sequencing was carried out with an Illumina HiSeq 2500. TCRbeta libraries were constructed through three rounds of nested PCR with primers (Table S4) according to protocols modified from ARM-PCR. TCRdb's own reprocessing of the public reads used fastp at Q25 and MiXCR and kept productive beta chains. Each CDR3 protein appears once, grouped with its most common genes and DNA. For this sample the table gives some 80,000 distinct CDR3 sequences, of which approximately 80% were detected only once. Jointly, the top ten make up 50% to 65% of the sample. Bulk unsorted tissue served as the source for RNA extraction, and RNA quality was assessed using a NanoDrop ND-1000 and an Agilent 2100. For the normal lung samples, distant non-tumor tissue was collected more than 3 cm away from the tumor edge.

What was sequenced was distant non-tumor lung tissue. These receptors originate from a man aged 55-75 years with non-small cell lung cancer.

This rearrangement joins TRBV6-1 to TRBJ1-1, with 8 bases lining up with TRBD1. The germline V gene encodes CDR1 MNHNS and CDR2 SASEGT. J gave up 5 bases and V 9 bases, and 11 bases lay outside the gene matches. This CDR3 contains 14 residues. The CDR3 loop reads CARSTTGDRTEAFF. In nucleotides, the CDR3 is TGTGCCAGGAGTACGACAGGGGACCGTACTGAAGCTTTCTTT.

About this clonotype: The conserved closing phenylalanine or tryptophan is absent in this CDR3, likely reflecting a read error. The CDR3 region has the DNA TGCGCCAACAGCCAGGCGTGGGGGCATTTAAAACAGCCCCAGCATCTT. Translation gives CANSQAWGHLKQPQHL. This chain connects TRBV4-1 to TRBJ1-5; D possibly corresponds to TRBD1 (6 bases). Looked up from germline, CDR1 is MGHRA and CDR2 is YSYEKL. The CDR3 sequence is 16 residues long.

By share, this clonotype counts as medium-sized. The chain couples TRBV11-1 to TRBJ1-1; weak D call: TRBD1 (5 bases). CDR3 size: 14 residues. Germline CDR1 SGHAT, CDR2 FQDESV (reference sequence). V was clipped by 1 base and J by 5 bases, with 11 bases between them. The CDR3 region is CASSLEAGRTEAFF. The CDR3 nucleotides read TGTGCCAGCAGCTTAGAGGCAGGGCGGACTGAAGCTTTCTTT.